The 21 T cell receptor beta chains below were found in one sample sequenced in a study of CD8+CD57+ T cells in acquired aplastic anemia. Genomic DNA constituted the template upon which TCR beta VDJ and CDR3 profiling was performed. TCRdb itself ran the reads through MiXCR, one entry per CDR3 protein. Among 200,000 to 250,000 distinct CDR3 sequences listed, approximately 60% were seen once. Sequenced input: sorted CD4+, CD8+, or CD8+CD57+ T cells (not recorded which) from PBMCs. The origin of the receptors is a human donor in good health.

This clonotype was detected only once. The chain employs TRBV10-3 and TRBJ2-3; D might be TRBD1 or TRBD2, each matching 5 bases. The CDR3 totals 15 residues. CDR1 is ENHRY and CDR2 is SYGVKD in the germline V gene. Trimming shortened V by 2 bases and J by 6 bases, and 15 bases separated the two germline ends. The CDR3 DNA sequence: TGTGCCATCAGTGAGACCGGGACCAAAGTCGATACGCAGTATTTT. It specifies CAISETGTKVDTQYF.

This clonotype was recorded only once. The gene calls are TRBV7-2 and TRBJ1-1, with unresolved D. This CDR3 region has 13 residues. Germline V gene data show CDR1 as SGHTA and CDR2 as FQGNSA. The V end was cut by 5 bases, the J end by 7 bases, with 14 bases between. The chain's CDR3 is CASSPLSRSEAFF. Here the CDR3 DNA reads TGTGCCAGCAGCCCGCTCTCGAGGAGTGAAGCTTTCTTT.

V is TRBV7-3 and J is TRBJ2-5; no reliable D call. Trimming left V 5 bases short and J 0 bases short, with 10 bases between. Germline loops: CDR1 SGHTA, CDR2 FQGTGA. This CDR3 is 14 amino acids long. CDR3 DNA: TGTGCCAGCAGCCCCCGGAACAACCAAGAGACCCAGTACTTC. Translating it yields CASSPRNNQETQYF.

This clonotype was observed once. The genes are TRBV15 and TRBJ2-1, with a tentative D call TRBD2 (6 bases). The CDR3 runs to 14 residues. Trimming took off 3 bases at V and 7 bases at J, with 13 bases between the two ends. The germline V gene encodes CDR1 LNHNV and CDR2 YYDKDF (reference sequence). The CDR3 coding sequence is TGTGCCACCAGCAGCTGGGACGGAGGGAATGAGCAGTTCTTC. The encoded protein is CATSSWDGGNEQFF.

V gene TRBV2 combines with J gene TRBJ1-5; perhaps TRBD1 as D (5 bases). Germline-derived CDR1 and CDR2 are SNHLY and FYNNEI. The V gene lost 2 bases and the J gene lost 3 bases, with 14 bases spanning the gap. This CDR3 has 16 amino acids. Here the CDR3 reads CASSEWGSGTNQPQHF. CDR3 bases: TGTGCCAGCAGTGAATGGGGGTCAGGGACCAATCAGCCCCAGCATTTT.

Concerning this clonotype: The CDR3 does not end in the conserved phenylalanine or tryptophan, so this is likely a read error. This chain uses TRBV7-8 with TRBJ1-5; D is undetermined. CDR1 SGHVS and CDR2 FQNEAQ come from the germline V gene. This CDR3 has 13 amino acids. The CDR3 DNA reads TGTGCCAGCAGTGGAGGGTCTGTTCAGCCACAGCATCTT. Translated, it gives CASSGGSVQPQHL.

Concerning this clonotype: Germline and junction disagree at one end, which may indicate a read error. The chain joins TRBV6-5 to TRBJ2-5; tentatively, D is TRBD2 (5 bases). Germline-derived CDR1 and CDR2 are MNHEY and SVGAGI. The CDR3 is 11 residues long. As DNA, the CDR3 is TGTGCCAGCAGATTGACGACCGGGATTTCATTC. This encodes CASRLTTGISF.

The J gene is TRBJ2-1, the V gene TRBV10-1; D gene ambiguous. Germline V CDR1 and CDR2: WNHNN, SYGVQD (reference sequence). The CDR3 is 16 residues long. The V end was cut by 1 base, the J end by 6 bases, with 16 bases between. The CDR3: CASSEYVSLPRNEQFF. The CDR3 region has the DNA TGCGCCAGCAGTGAGTACGTCTCCCTCCCTCGCAATGAGCAGTTCTTC.

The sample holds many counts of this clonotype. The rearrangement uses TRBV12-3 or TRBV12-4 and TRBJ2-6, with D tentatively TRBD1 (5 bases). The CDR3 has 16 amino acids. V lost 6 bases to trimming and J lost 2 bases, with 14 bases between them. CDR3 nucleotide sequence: TGTGCCAGCAGACCTCTACAGGTCGCTGGGGCCAACGTCCTGACTTTC. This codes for CASRPLQVAGANVLTF.

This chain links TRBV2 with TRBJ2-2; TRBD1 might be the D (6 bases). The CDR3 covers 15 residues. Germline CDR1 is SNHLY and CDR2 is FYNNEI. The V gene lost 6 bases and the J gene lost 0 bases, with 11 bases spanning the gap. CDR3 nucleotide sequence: TGTGCCAGCAGACCGGGACATTCGAACACCGGGGAGCTGTTTTTT. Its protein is CASRPGHSNTGELFF.

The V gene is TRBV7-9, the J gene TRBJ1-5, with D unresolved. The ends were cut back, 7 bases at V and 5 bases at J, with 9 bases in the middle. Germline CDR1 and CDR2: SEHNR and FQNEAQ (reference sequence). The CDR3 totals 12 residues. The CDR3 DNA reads TGTGCCAGCACCCAAATGGATCAGCCCCAGCATTTT. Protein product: CASTQMDQPQHF.

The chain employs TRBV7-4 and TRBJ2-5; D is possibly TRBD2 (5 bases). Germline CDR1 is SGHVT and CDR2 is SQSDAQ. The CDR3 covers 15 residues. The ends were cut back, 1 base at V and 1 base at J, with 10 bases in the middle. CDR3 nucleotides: TGTGCCAGCAGCTTAGGCCAGGCGGGCCAAGAGACCCAGTACTTC. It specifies CASSLGQAGQETQYF. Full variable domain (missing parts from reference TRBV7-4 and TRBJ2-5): GAGVSQSPRYKVAKRGRDVALRCDSISGHVTLYWYRQTLGQGSEVLTYSQSDAQRDKSGRPSGRFSAERPERSVSTLKIQRTEQGDSAVYLCASSLGQAGQETQYFGPGTRLLVL.

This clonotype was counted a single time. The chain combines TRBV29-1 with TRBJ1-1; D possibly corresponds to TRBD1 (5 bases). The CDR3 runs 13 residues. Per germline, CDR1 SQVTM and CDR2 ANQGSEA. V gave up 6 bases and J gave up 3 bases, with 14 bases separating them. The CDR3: CSVGDSGDTEAFF. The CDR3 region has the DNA TGCAGCGTCGGCGATTCGGGGGACACTGAAGCTTTCTTT.

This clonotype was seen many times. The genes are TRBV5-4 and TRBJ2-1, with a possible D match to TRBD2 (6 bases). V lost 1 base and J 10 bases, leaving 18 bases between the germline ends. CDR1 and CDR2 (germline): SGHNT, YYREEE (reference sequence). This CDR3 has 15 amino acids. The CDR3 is CASSLSGGFAGEQFF. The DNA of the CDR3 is TGTGCCAGCAGCTTGAGTGGGGGGTTCGCAGGCGAGCAGTTCTTC.

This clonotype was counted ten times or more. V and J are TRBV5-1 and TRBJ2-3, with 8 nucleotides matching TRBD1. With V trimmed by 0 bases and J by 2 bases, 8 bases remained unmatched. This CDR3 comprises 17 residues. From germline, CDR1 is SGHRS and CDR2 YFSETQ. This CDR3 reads CASSLDSGQGYTDTQYF. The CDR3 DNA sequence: TGCGCCAGCAGCTTGGATTCCGGACAGGGATACACAGATACGCAGTATTTT.

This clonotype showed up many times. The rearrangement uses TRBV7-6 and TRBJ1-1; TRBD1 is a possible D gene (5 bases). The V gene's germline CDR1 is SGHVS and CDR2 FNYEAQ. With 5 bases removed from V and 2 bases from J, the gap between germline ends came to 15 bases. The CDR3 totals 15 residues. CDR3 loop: CASSRWGGPNTEAFF. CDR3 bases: TGTGCCAGCAGCCGCTGGGGGGGACCAAACACTGAAGCTTTCTTT. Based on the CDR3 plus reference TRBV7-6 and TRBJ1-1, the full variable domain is GAGVSQSPRYKVTKRGQDVALRCDPISGHVSLYWYRQALGQGPEFLTYFNYEAQQDKSGLPNDRFSAERPEGSISTLTIQRTEQRDSAMYRCASSRWGGPNTEAFFGQGTRLTVV.

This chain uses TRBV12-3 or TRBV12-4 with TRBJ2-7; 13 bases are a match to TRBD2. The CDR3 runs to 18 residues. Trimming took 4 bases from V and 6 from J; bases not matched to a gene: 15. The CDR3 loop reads CASSSRVLLAGGGPEQYF. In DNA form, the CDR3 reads TGTGCCAGCAGTTCCCGCGTCCTACTAGCGGGAGGGGGGCCCGAGCAGTACTTC.

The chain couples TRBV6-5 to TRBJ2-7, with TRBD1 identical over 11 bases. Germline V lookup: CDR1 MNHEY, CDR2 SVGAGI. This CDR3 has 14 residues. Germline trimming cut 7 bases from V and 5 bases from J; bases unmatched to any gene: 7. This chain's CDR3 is CASTPDRGQDEQYF. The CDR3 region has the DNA TGTGCCAGCACCCCGGACAGGGGGCAGGACGAGCAGTACTTC.

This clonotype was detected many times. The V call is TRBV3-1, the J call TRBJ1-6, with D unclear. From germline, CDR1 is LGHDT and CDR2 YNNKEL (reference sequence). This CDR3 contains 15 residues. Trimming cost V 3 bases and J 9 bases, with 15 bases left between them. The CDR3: CASSQVSARPSPLHF. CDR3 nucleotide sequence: TGTGCCAGCAGCCAGGTCAGTGCCAGGCCTTCACCCCTCCACTTT.

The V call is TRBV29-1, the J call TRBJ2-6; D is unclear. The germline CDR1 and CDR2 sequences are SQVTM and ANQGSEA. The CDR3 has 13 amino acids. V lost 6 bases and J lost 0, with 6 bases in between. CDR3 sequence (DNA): TGCAGCGTCGGGCTCTCTGGGGCCAACGTCCTGACTTTC. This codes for CSVGLSGANVLTF. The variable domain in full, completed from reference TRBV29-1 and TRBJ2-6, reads SAVISQKPSRDICQRGTSLTIQCQVDSQVTMMFWYRQQPGQSLTLIATANQGSEATYESGFVIDKFPISRPNLTFSTLTVSNMSPEDSSIYLCSVGLSGANVLTFGAGSRLTVL.

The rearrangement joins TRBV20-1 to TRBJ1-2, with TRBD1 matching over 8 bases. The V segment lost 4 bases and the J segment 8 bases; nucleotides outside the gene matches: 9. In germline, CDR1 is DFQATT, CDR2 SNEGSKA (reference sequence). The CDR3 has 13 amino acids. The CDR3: CSATIRGQGGYTF. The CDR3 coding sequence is TGCAGTGCTACGATCAGGGGGCAAGGGGGCTACACCTTC.